The sequence of this TCR beta chain was determined in a study of beta chain features in type 1 diabetes. Study-wide findings and caveats: Here, the possible influence of HLA type (on TCRB rearrangement) remained unresolved. Significant though moderate, a shortening of TCRB CDR3s appeared in all four CD4+ subsets of Type 1 diabetes patients.

Via CD45RO/CCR7/CD25/CD127/CD95/CD27, cells of the CD4+ naive, central memory, regulatory and stem cell-like memory subsets were sorted. The whole isolated RNA underwent reverse transcription, so sequencing captured expressed TCRB transcripts. TCRdb's copy holds only in-frame clones and misses some; the assay was immunoSEQ multiplex PCR. The sample includes around 190,000 clones, 10% to 15% seen only once; the top ten take approximately 0.64%. This clone was seen only a few times. The antigen remains undetermined. This sequence originates from a young woman in good health. Sequenced material: central memory CD4+ T cells from blood.

The CDR3 reads CASSLKHRGGTEAFF. The CDR3 nucleotides are TGTGCCAGCAGCTTAAAGCACAGGGGTGGCACTGAAGCTTTCTTT. The V and J genes are TRBV7-2 and TRBJ1-1; TRBD1 matches 7 bases. The CDR3 covers 15 residues. Germline CDR1 and CDR2: SGHTA and FQGNSA. The V segment lost 2 bases and the J segment 4 bases; nucleotides outside the gene matches: 7.